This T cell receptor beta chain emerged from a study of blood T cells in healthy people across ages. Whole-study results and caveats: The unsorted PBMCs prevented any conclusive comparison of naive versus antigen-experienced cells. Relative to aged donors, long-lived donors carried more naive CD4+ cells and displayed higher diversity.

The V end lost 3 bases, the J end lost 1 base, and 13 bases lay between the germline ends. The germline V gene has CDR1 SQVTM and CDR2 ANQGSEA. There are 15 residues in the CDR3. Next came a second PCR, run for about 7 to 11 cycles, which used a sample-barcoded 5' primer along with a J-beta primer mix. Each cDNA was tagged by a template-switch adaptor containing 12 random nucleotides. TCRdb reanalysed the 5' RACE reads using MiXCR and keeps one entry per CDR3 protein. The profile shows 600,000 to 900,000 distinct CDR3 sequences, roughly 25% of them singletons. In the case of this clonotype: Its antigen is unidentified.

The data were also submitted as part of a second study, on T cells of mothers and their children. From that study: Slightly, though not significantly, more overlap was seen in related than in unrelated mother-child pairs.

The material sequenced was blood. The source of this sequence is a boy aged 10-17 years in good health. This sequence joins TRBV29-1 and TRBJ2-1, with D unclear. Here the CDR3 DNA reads TGCAGCGTTGAGTCAGCCTCAAGGTCCTACAATGAGCAGTTCTTC. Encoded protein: CSVESASRSYNEQFF.